The rows below give T cell receptor beta chains drawn from one sample of a study of T cell responses to AZD1222 COVID-19 vaccine. Clones were sequenced by immunoSEQ multiplex PCR, and TCRdb holds only the in-frame ones, with some missing. The data show over 110,000 clones, about 90% seen once. The sample in question was peripheral blood, obtained 28 days after the second AZD1222 dose. The receptors originated from an adult who received the AZD1222 COVID-19 vaccine. The CDR3 runs from the conserved cysteine through the conserved F or W. A D gene is named only where the DNA matches it firmly. Rows give clone size only sometimes, using once, few, many, or a class for an expanded clone.

TRBJ1-1	TRBV10-3	.	.	CAISDGGLNTEAFF	TGTGCCATCAGTGATGGCGGGCTGAACACTGAAGCTTTCTTT
TRBJ2-4	TRBV6-8	TRBD2	.	CASSRGTGGTKNIQYF	TGTGCCAGCAGTCGGGGCACGGGAGGAACCAAAAACATTCAGTACTTC
TRBJ2-1	TRBV5-1	.	.	CASSLASGGAYNEQFF	TGCGCCAGCAGCTTGGCGAGTGGCGGGGCATACAATGAGCAGTTCTTC
TRBJ1-2	TRBV27	.	.	CASSRDGFSYGYTF	TGTGCCAGCAGTAGGGACGGATTCTCCTATGGCTACACCTTC
TRBJ2-1	TRBV7-9	.	once	CASQAGSQQFF	TGTGCCAGCCAGGCGGGCAGCCAGCAGTTCTTC
TRBJ1-1	TRBV10-2	.	.	CASRGARENTEAFF	TGCGCCAGCAGGGGGGCTCGGGAGAACACTGAAGCTTTCTTT
TRBJ1-6	TRBV9	TRBD1	.	CASSRRTGGELNSPLHF	TGTGCCAGCAGCCGCCGGACAGGGGGAGAACTAAATTCACCCCTCCACTTT
TRBJ2-3	TRBV6-2/TRBV6-3	TRBD2	once	CASSYTASGRAVKSTDTQYF	TGTGCCAGCAGTTACACCGCTAGCGGGAGGGCCGTGAAGAGCACAGATACGCAGTATTTT
TRBJ2-7	TRBV5-1	.	.	CASSLAGPTGSYEQYF	TGCGCCAGCAGCTTGGCCGGACCGACAGGCTCCTACGAGCAGTACTTC
TRBJ2-2	TRBV29-1	TRBD2	.	CSVEGGGRDTGELFF	TGCAGCGTTGAAGGAGGCGGGAGGGACACCGGGGAGCTGTTTTTT
TRBJ1-2	TRBV19	.	many	CASSFTEHYGYTF	TGTGCCAGTAGTTTCACAGAGCACTATGGCTACACCTTC
TRBJ1-1	TRBV4-3	.	.	CASSQEPGARTEAFF	TGCGCCAGCAGCCAAGAACCGGGGGCGAGGACTGAAGCTTTCTTT
TRBJ1-2	TRBV6-4	TRBD1	.	CASSDHRGSYTF	TGTGCCAGCAGTGATCACAGGGGGAGCTACACCTTC
TRBJ1-5	TRBV19	.	.	CASSTLPMGSNQPQHF	TGTGCCAGTAGTACCTTGCCCATGGGAAGCAATCAGCCCCAGCATTTT
TRBJ1-5	TRBV30	.	.	CAWSGGANQPQHF	TGTGCCTGGTCTGGGGGGGCCAATCAGCCCCAGCATTTT
TRBJ2-7	TRBV28	.	.	CASSLRGISYEQYF	TGTGCCAGCAGTTTAAGGGGGATCTCCTACGAGCAGTACTTC
TRBJ1-6	TRBV30	.	.	CAWSFLGTRDNSPLHF	TGTGCCTGGAGTTTCCTCGGGACAAGAGATAATTCACCCCTCCACTTT
TRBJ1-5	TRBV12-2	.	.	CASRLRWDREYGNQPQHF	TGTGCAAGTCGCTTACGGTGGGACAGGGAGTATGGCAATCAGCCCCAGCATTTT
TRBJ2-7	TRBV19	TRBD2	.	CASSISASGSAYEQYF	TGTGCCAGTAGTATTAGCGCTAGCGGGAGTGCATACGAGCAGTACTTC
TRBJ1-4	TRBV19	.	.	CASSMMAFGITNEKLFF	TGTGCCAGTAGTATGATGGCGTTTGGGATCACTAATGAAAAACTGTTTTTT
TRBJ1-4	TRBV3-1/TRBV3-2	TRBD1	.	CASSQDYRTGDFGKLFF	TGTGCCAGCAGCCAAGATTATAGGACAGGGGACTTCGGAAAACTGTTTTTT
TRBJ2-4	TRBV6-2/TRBV6-3	.	.	CASSPQFAGKNIQYF	TGTGCCAGCAGCCCCCAATTTGCAGGCAAAAACATTCAGTACTTC
TRBJ1-5	TRBV11-2	.	.	CASSLVRGTSNQPQHF	TGTGCCAGCAGCTTAGTGAGGGGGACTAGCAATCAGCCCCAGCATTTT
TRBJ2-2	TRBV19	.	.	CASSIVNRDTGELFF	TGTGCCAGTAGTATAGTCAACAGGGACACCGGGGAGCTGTTTTTT
TRBJ1-1	TRBV6-1	TRBD1	.	CASSEPETGRTFF	TGTGCCAGCAGTGAACCCGAGACAGGGCGGACTTTCTTT
TRBJ2-2	TRBV7-6	.	once	CASSLVVTSGTGELFF	TGTGCCAGCAGCTTAGTTGTGACTAGTGGCACCGGGGAGCTGTTTTTT
TRBJ1-1	TRBV7-3	.	.	CASSWGPLNTEAFF	TGTGCCAGCAGCTGGGGGCCTTTGAACACTGAAGCTTTCTTT
TRBJ1-2	TRBV28	.	.	CASSETSAWGYTF	TGTGCCAGCAGTGAGACCTCCGCGTGGGGCTACACCTTC
TRBJ1-1	TRBV30	.	.	CASLAGGHSEAFF	TGTGCCAGTTTGGCCGGGGGGCACTCTGAAGCTTTCTTT
TRBJ2-2	TRBV6-1	TRBD1	once	CASSEMGQGNTGELFF	TGTGCCAGCAGTGAAATGGGACAGGGGAACACCGGGGAGCTGTTTTTT
TRBJ2-7	TRBV28	.	.	CASSKGGSSSYEQYF	TGTGCCAGCAGTAAAGGGGGATCAAGCTCCTACGAGCAGTACTTC
TRBJ1-2	TRBV3-1/TRBV3-2	.	.	CASSASMGGYTF	TGTGCCAGCAGCGCTTCCATGGGCGGCTACACCTTC